This T cell receptor (beta chain) was sequenced in a study of OX40 agonist ivuxolimab in advanced cancers. The method was immunoSEQ multiplex PCR; TCRdb's version includes in-frame clones alone and lacks a portion of them. The table shows 55,000 to 85,000 clones, with 80% to 90% occurring only once. The germline V gene encodes CDR1 MDHEN and CDR2 SYDVKM. The germline V and J ends were trimmed by 5 bases and 4 bases, with 15 bases remaining between them. This CDR3 spans 14 amino acids. Sequenced material: CD4+ or CD8+ T cells sorted from blood, taken in a trial of the OX40 agonist ivuxolimab. The V gene is TRBV28, the J gene TRBJ2-7; maybe TRBD1 (6 bases). This TCR was recovered from an adult with an advanced solid tumor such as melanoma, head and neck, liver or kidney cancer. CDR3 coding DNA: TGTGCCAGCAGTATGCCCGGGACAACTTACGAGCAGTACTTC. Residues: CASSMPGTTYEQYF.